This T cell receptor beta chain was identified during a study of radiotherapy plus CTLA-4 blockade in lung cancer. About the research overall: Of the patients, 15% to 20% showed objective responses and around 32% attained disease control. Study results and caveats: With interferon-beta, early dynamics of blood T cell clones were reported to best predict response. Blood saw expansion of tumor-derived TCR clones after radiotherapy plus ipilimumab.

V was shortened by 4 bases and J by 0 bases, with 11 bases between the two germline ends. Looked up from germline, CDR1 is SGHRS and CDR2 is YFSETQ. The CDR3 extends over 15 amino acids. Generated by immunoSEQ multiplex PCR, the TCRdb table keeps only in-frame clones and is missing some. The sample lists about 98,000 clones, around 88% occurring once. Focal radiation plus CTLA-4 blockade with ipilimumab was given to patients with chemo-refractory metastatic non-small-cell lung cancer. A word on this clone: The antigen is not known. The same CDR3 arises from other DNA sequences in this sample as well.

Sequenced material: peripheral blood, taken from a patient treated with radiotherapy plus ipilimumab. This chain joins TRBV5-1 and TRBJ2-1; a weak D match, TRBD2 (6 bases). The clonotype comes from a human donor with non-small cell lung cancer that progressed on radiotherapy plus ipilimumab. Here the CDR3 DNA reads TGCGCCAGCAGCCTTAGCGGAAGCTCCTACAATGAGCAGTTCTTC. Amino acid sequence: CASSLSGSSYNEQFF.